These 28 T cell receptor beta chains were all obtained from the same sample, sequenced in a study of T-cell memory formation after mild COVID-19. TCRdb redid the calling of the 5' RACE reads with MiXCR, one entry per CDR3 protein. Among 250,000 to 300,000 distinct CDR3 sequences listed, roughly 18% were seen once. Sequenced: PBMCs or a T cell subset sorted from them (not recorded which). The receptors derive from a man in his late teens or twenties who had mild COVID-19 (a few samples of this study predate the infection). Cell type and time point are not known.

This clonotype was found a few times. The rearrangement uses TRBV7-3 and TRBJ1-2; D perhaps matches TRBD1 (6 bases). V was cut by 4 bases and J by 6 bases, with 12 bases left in between. The CDR3 totals 13 residues. From germline, CDR1 is SGHTA and CDR2 FQGTGA. The CDR3 reads CASSSIGGDGYTF. The CDR3 bases are TGTGCCAGCAGCTCCATCGGGGGCGATGGCTACACCTTC.

This clonotype has at least ten counts. The chain recombines TRBV7-6 with TRBJ2-7; TRBD2 might be the D (6 bases). Deletions cut 1 base from V and 5 bases from J, with 9 bases between. The CDR3 totals 13 residues. CDR1 is SGHVS, CDR2 FNYEAQ, per germline. CDR3 nucleotides: TGTGCCAGCAGCTTAGTGGGGGGAGACGAGCAGTACTTC. Its protein is CASSLVGGDEQYF.

The chain joins TRBV4-2 to TRBJ2-7, with D possibly TRBD2 on 6 matching bases. Trimming took 1 base from V and 2 from J, leaving 15 bases between them. The germline V gene encodes CDR1 LGHNA and CDR2 YNFKEQ. The CDR3 length is 16 residues. CDR3 sequence: CASSQVVGGAAYEQYF. CDR3 DNA sequence: TGTGCCAGCAGCCAAGTAGTTGGAGGGGCCGCCTACGAGCAGTACTTC.

Written as DNA, the CDR3 is TGTGCCACCTCCCCCGGTCGGGGGCCCACAGATACGCAGTATTTT. It is translated as CATSPGRGPTDTQYF. V usage is TRBV24-1 and J usage is TRBJ2-3, with D perhaps assigned TRBD1 or TRBD2 (6 bases each). From germline, CDR1 is KGHDR and CDR2 SFDVKD. Trimming stripped 9 bases from V and 2 bases from J, with 17 bases between. The CDR3 extends over 15 amino acids.

This clonotype was seen repeatedly, ten times or more. The chain carries TRBV5-1 and TRBJ2-3, with D possibly being TRBD2 (7 bases). From germline, CDR1 is SGHRS and CDR2 YFSETQ. Trimming removed 5 bases at V and 0 bases at J, with 13 bases between. The CDR3 runs to 15 residues. CDR3 in DNA: TGCGCCAGCAGGGACCGGGGGGCTAGCACAGATACGCAGTATTTT. Its protein is CASRDRGASTDTQYF.

This clonotype was recorded a few times. In DNA form, the CDR3 reads TGTGCCAGCAGCCCGAGGGAGGCAGACCCTATGAACACTGAAGCTTTCTTT. This encodes CASSPREADPMNTEAFF. V gene TRBV9 combines with J gene TRBJ1-1; D gene ambiguous. The germline V gene encodes CDR1 SGDLS and CDR2 YYNGEE. The CDR3 consists of 17 residues. V was clipped by 4 bases and J by 0 bases, with 19 bases between them.

This rearrangement joins TRBV6-5 to TRBJ1-1; D is uncertain. Germline-derived CDR1 and CDR2 are MNHEY and SVGAGI. The V gene lost 10 bases and the J gene lost 1 base, with 13 bases spanning the gap. The CDR3 covers 13 residues. The CDR3 nucleotides read TGTGCCACCGGAGGAGATCCGAACACTGAAGCTTTCTTT. Translating gives CATGGDPNTEAFF.

The genes are TRBV18 and TRBJ2-2, with TRBD1 as a possible D gene (5 bases). Trimming took off 5 bases at V and 0 bases at J, with 19 bases between the two ends. CDR1 is KGHSH, CDR2 LQKENI, per germline. The CDR3 length is 18 residues. CDR3 sequence (DNA): TGTGCCAGCTCAATCCGGGTACAGGACCCTGCGAACACCGGGGAGCTGTTTTTT. Its translation: CASSIRVQDPANTGELFF.

This chain links TRBV28 with TRBJ2-5; 10 bases map to TRBD1. Germline V gene data show CDR1 as MDHEN and CDR2 as SYDVKM. V shed 5 bases and J 6 bases; nucleotides not matched to a gene: 12. The CDR3 runs to 16 residues. The CDR3 DNA is TGTGCCAGCAGTCTCCGGGACAGGGGTTGGGAACAGACCCAGTACTTC. This sequence encodes CASSLRDRGWEQTQYF.

The chain has TRBV2 and TRBJ2-4; D not certain. There are 17 residues in the CDR3. Trimming removed 1 base at V and 2 bases at J, with 15 bases between. Germline-derived CDR1 and CDR2 are SNHLY and FYNNEI. CDR3 sequence: CASSEGRAGLSKNIQYF. The CDR3 nucleotides are TGTGCCAGCAGTGAAGGAAGGGCCGGTTTATCCAAAAACATTCAGTACTTC.

V is TRBV5-1 and J is TRBJ2-3; TRBD2 aligns across 8 bases. This CDR3 has 16 amino acids. Germline V lookup: CDR1 SGHRS, CDR2 YFSETQ. Trimming took 0 bases from V and 3 from J; bases not matched to a gene: 6. CDR3 protein: CASSLGNSGATDTQYF. CDR3 DNA: TGCGCCAGCAGCTTGGGAAATAGCGGGGCGACAGATACGCAGTATTTT.

This clonotype was detected only a few times. This chain links TRBV24-1 with TRBJ1-1; the match to TRBD1 covers 7 bases. The CDR3 has 15 residues. Germline CDR1 reads KGHDR; CDR2 reads SFDVKD. Trimming removed 5 bases from V and 0 bases from J; junction bases left unmatched: 5. Here the CDR3 reads CATSGWTGLNTEAFF. The CDR3 DNA sequence: TGTGCCACCAGTGGGTGGACAGGTCTGAACACTGAAGCTTTCTTT.

The V gene is TRBV2, the J gene TRBJ2-1; D remains ambiguous. The CDR3 is 14 amino acids. The germline V gene has CDR1 SNHLY and CDR2 FYNNEI. V lost 8 bases and J 6 bases, leaving 17 bases between the germline ends. The chain's CDR3 is CASGYLGRSNEQFF. The CDR3 coding sequence is TGTGCCAGCGGGTATCTTGGACGGTCCAATGAGCAGTTCTTC. Based on the CDR3 plus reference TRBV2 and TRBJ2-1, the full variable domain is EPEVTQTPSHQVTQMGQEVILRCVPISNHLYFYWYRQILGQKVEFLVSFYNNEISEKSEIFDDQFSVERPDGSNFTLKIRSTKLEDSAMYFCASGYLGRSNEQFFGPGTRLTVL.

This clonotype has just a few counts. The chain employs TRBV20-1 and TRBJ2-1, with 7 bases identical to TRBD1. The germline V gene has CDR1 DFQATT and CDR2 SNEGSKA (reference sequence). This CDR3 comprises 14 residues. V gave up 6 bases and J gave up 2 bases; unmatched junction bases: 7. CDR3 in amino acids: CSAPRDSPYNEQFF. As DNA, the CDR3 is TGCAGTGCCCCCCGGGACAGTCCCTACAATGAGCAGTTCTTC.

This clonotype was counted between two and nine times. The chain recombines TRBV10-3 with TRBJ2-5, with 10 bases that match TRBD2. The ends lost 5 bases at V and 0 bases at J; junction bases unmatched: 9. This CDR3 contains 17 residues. Germline CDR1 ENHRY, CDR2 SYGVKD. For the CDR3, the DNA is TGTGCCATCAGTCTGGGGTTGCTAGCGGGGGACCAAGAGACCCAGTACTTC. Translating gives CAISLGLLAGDQETQYF.

Only a few counts were recorded for this clonotype. The chain uses TRBV7-2 and TRBJ2-1, with a weak D call TRBD2 (6 bases). This CDR3 spans 15 amino acids. The germline gives CDR1 SGHTA, CDR2 FQGNSA. V lost 5 bases, J lost 12 bases, and 23 bases lay in between. The CDR3 nucleotides are TGTGCCAGCAGCCTGGGACTCCAGTCCGCCGGAGGGCAGTTCTTC. Translated, it gives CASSLGLQSAGGQFF.

This clonotype was seen ten or more times. This chain links TRBV11-2 with TRBJ2-3; 7 bases fit TRBD2. Germline trimming cut 2 bases from V and 3 bases from J; bases unmatched to any gene: 5. CDR3 length: 15 amino acids. In germline, CDR1 is SGHAT, CDR2 FQNNGV. CDR3 amino acids: CASSLSSGVTDTQYF. In nucleotides, the CDR3 is TGTGCCAGCAGCTTATCCAGCGGGGTAACAGATACGCAGTATTTT.

This chain uses TRBV4-3 with TRBJ1-2; D possibly corresponds to TRBD1 (5 bases). Looked up from germline, CDR1 is LGHNA and CDR2 is YSLEER. V dropped 6 bases and J dropped 3 bases, with 20 bases sitting between them. The CDR3 is 16 residues long. This CDR3 reads CASRGFSRSGDYGYTF. CDR3 coding DNA: TGCGCCAGCAGGGGTTTTTCGAGGTCGGGGGACTATGGCTACACCTTC.

The V call is TRBV11-2, the J call TRBJ2-7; tentative D call: TRBD2 (6 bases). CDR1 is SGHAT, CDR2 FQNNGV, per germline. The CDR3 sequence is 15 residues long. With 1 base removed from V and 6 bases from J, the gap between germline ends came to 16 bases. The CDR3 DNA sequence: TGTGCCAGCAGCTTAGTTGGCGGGGTGGGCGGCGAGCAGTACTTC. Translating it yields CASSLVGGVGGEQYF.

The chain employs TRBV12-3 or TRBV12-4 and TRBJ1-2; 11 nucleotides align to TRBD1. The CDR3 extends over 16 amino acids. The ends lost 1 base at V and 7 bases at J; junction bases unmatched: 8. The CDR3 spells CASSLGRTGGGRGYTF. DNA for the CDR3: TGTGCCAGCAGTTTAGGGAGGACAGGGGGCGGTCGTGGCTACACCTTC.

The CDR3 sequence is CASSPLGGRTAYYEQYV. CDR3 coding DNA: TGTGCCAGCTCACCACTCGGAGGCCGGACAGCTTACTACGAGCAGTACGTC. This chain links TRBV18 with TRBJ2-7, with D tentatively TRBD1 (6 bases). Trimming removed 1 base from V and 3 bases from J, with 19 bases in between. The V gene's germline CDR1 is KGHSH and CDR2 LQKENI. The CDR3 sequence is 17 residues long.

This clonotype was seen a handful of times. The V gene is TRBV11-2, the J gene TRBJ2-7, with 10 bases lining up with TRBD1. V lost 4 bases, J lost 2 bases, and 8 bases stayed unmatched. Looked up from germline, CDR1 is SGHAT and CDR2 is FQNNGV. The CDR3 is made up of 16 amino acids. The CDR3 spells CASSSQKGQGPYEQYF. In DNA form, the CDR3 reads TGTGCCAGCAGCTCCCAGAAGGGACAGGGGCCCTACGAGCAGTACTTC.

This clonotype appeared many times. The V gene is TRBV18, the J gene TRBJ2-5; 8 bases match TRBD1. This CDR3 contains 14 residues. The germline CDR1 and CDR2 sequences are KGHSH and LQKENI. Unmatched junction bases numbered 5, after V lost 3 bases and J lost 5 bases. The CDR3 sequence is CASSPGQDLETQYF. DNA for the CDR3: TGTGCCAGCTCACCGGGACAGGATTTGGAGACCCAGTACTTC.

The genes are TRBV20-1 and TRBJ2-2; 7 bases fit TRBD1. The CDR3 extends over 14 amino acids. CDR1 DFQATT and CDR2 SNEGSKA come from the germline V gene (reference sequence). Unmatched junction bases numbered 4, after V lost 1 base and J lost 5 bases. DNA for the CDR3: TGCAGTGCTAGAGGTCCGACAGGGACCGGGGAGCTGTTTTTT. Its protein product is CSARGPTGTGELFF.

This clonotype occurred a few times. The J gene is TRBJ2-5, the V gene TRBV24-1; 7 bases agree with TRBD1. This CDR3 is 13 amino acids long. The germline V gene has CDR1 KGHDR and CDR2 SFDVKD. J gave up 0 bases and V 7 bases, and 1 base lay outside the gene matches. CDR3 in amino acids: CATRDRNQETQYF. The CDR3 coding sequence is TGTGCCACCAGGGACAGGAACCAAGAGACCCAGTACTTC.

This clonotype was detected a few times. This chain uses TRBV20-1 with TRBJ1-1; D gene ambiguous. Germline CDR1 reads DFQATT; CDR2 reads SNEGSKA (reference sequence). The germline V and J ends were trimmed by 1 base and 0 bases, with 6 bases remaining between them. The CDR3 contains 13 residues. CDR3 region: CSARVLVNTEAFF. In nucleotides, the CDR3 is TGCAGTGCTAGAGTCCTGGTGAACACTGAAGCTTTCTTT.

This clonotype was seen a handful of times. The rearrangement uses TRBV5-1 and TRBJ2-5, with 10 bases matching TRBD2. The V gene end was trimmed by 1 base and the J gene end by 5 bases; junction bases not matched to a gene: 11. The CDR3 is made up of 17 amino acids. The germline V gene has CDR1 SGHRS and CDR2 YFSETQ. CDR3 loop: CASSLPLAGTTGETQYF. The CDR3 region has the DNA TGCGCCAGCAGCTTGCCACTAGCGGGGACTACAGGGGAGACCCAGTACTTC.

This rearrangement joins TRBV20-1 to TRBJ1-1; 7 bases line up with TRBD1. The CDR3 runs 12 residues. Trimming cost V 6 bases and J 6 bases; bases outside gene matches: 7. CDR1 is DFQATT and CDR2 is SNEGSKA in the germline V gene (reference sequence). CDR3 bases: TGCAGTGCCCTGAGGGGGCGATCTGAAGCTTTCTTT. Translated: CSALRGRSEAFF.